Given below is one T cell receptor (beta chain) in context. Its antigen is not known. Produced via immunoSEQ multiplex PCR; TCRdb's table is partial and in-frame only. The sample holds 80,000 to 90,000 clones; about 86% are singletons and the top ten take about 1.7%. This sample is drawn from a study of OX40 agonist ivuxolimab in advanced cancers. Study-level information: Enrolled patients in dose escalation had cancers that were hepatocellular carcinoma, melanoma, renal cell or head and neck cancer. The mean age was approximately 60 years, ranging from 23 to 79, with approximately 83% of participants male. Broader study findings: Antigen specificity remained undetermined for the expanded peripheral T cells.

Per germline, CDR1 MNHEY and CDR2 SVGAGI. This CDR3 is built from 15 residues. Trimming cost V 3 bases and J 8 bases; bases outside gene matches: 9. This specimen was CD4+ or CD8+ T cells sorted from blood, taken in a trial of the OX40 agonist ivuxolimab. This TCR derives from an adult with an advanced solid tumor such as melanoma, head and neck, liver or kidney cancer. The rearrangement joins TRBV6-5 to TRBJ1-4, with TRBD1 identical over 7 bases. CDR3 DNA: TGTGCCAGCAGTTATGCTTCGACCAGGGGGGAAAAACTGTTTTTT. Residues: CASSYASTRGEKLFF.